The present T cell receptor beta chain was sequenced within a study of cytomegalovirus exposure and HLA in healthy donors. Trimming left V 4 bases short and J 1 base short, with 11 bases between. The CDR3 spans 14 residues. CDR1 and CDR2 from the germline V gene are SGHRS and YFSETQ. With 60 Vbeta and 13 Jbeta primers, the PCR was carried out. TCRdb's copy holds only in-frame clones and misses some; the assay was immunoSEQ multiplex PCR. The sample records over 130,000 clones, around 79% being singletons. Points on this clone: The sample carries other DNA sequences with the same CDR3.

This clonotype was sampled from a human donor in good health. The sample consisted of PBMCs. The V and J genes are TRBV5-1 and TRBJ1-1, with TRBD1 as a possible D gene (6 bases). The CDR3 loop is CASSGGGGNTEAFF. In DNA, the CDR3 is TGCGCCAGCAGCGGGGGAGGGGGGAACACTGAAGCTTTCTTT.